The 27 T cell receptor beta chains below all came from one sample that was sequenced in a study of Ad26.COV2.S vaccination and SARS-CoV-2 variants. Noted treatment: roughly 18 received Ad26.COV2.S at low or high dose, single or two shots; about 5 received placebo; per-sample allocation not given. Collection of samples fell on day 63 after the first vaccine or placebo injection. Sequenced by immunoSEQ multiplex PCR; TCRdb stores in-frame clones only, minus some. The data hold 400,000 to 500,000 clones, with approximately 87% observed a single time. This specimen was peripheral blood, taken in a trial of Ad26.COV2.S vaccine versus placebo. All receptors derive from a person aged 18-65 years who received the Ad26.COV2.S COVID-19 vaccine or a placebo.

This chain connects TRBV5-1 to TRBJ2-7; TRBD2 might be the D (6 bases). From germline, CDR1 is SGHRS and CDR2 YFSETQ. V lost 0 bases to trimming and J lost 6 bases, with 19 bases between them. The CDR3 contains 16 residues. CDR3 in DNA: TGCGCCAGCAGCTTGGGTTTCGGTGCGGGGCTAGTCGAGCAGTACTTC. This encodes CASSLGFGAGLVEQYF.

This chain links TRBV15 with TRBJ2-1; D may be TRBD1 (5 bases). V shed 9 bases and J shed 0 bases, with 12 bases lying between them. This CDR3 has 14 amino acids. The germline V gene has CDR1 LNHNV and CDR2 YYDKDF (reference sequence). This CDR3 reads CATRQLSSYNEQFF. CDR3 DNA sequence: TGTGCCACTCGACAGCTCAGCTCCTACAATGAGCAGTTCTTC. Supplemented by reference TRBV15 and TRBJ2-1, the full variable domain reads DAMVIQNPRYQVTQFGKPVTLSCSQTLNHNVMYWYQQKSSQAPKLLFHYYDKDFNNEADTPDNFQSRRPNTSFCFLDIRSPGLGDTAMYLCATRQLSSYNEQFFGPGTRLTVL.

To note about this clone: Within the sample, other DNA sequences also encode this same CDR3. The chain recombines TRBV30 with TRBJ2-5, with D perhaps TRBD1 or TRBD2 (6 bases each). Trimming stripped 0 bases from V and 5 bases from J, with 10 bases between. Germline assignment: CDR1 GTSNPN and CDR2 SVGIG (reference sequence). The CDR3 extends over 13 amino acids. CDR3 sequence: CAWSVGGRETQYF. The CDR3 bases are TGTGCCTGGAGTGTAGGGGGGCGGGAGACCCAGTACTTC.

The chain couples TRBV19 to TRBJ2-3; 8 bases are a match to TRBD2. J lost 2 bases, V lost 6 bases, and 10 bases had no gene match. This CDR3 has 16 residues. Germline V gene data show CDR1 as LNHDA and CDR2 as SQIVND (reference sequence). The CDR3 DNA is TGTGCCAGTAGCCTGCGGACGGGGGGGTACACAGATACGCAGTATTTT. The encoded protein is CASSLRTGGYTDTQYF.

The chain uses TRBV12-3 or TRBV12-4 and TRBJ1-4; 7 bases fit TRBD1. The CDR3 is made up of 13 amino acids. Trimming cost V 3 bases and J 8 bases; bases outside gene matches: 3. This chain's CDR3 is CASSFTGDEKLFF. The CDR3 DNA reads as TGTGCCAGCAGTTTTACAGGGGACGAAAAACTGTTTTTT.

V is TRBV19 and J is TRBJ2-5; no clear D. CDR1 and CDR2 (germline): LNHDA, SQIVND (reference sequence). V gave up 5 bases and J gave up 3 bases, with 10 bases separating them. The CDR3 covers 13 residues. CDR3 amino acids: CASSVRREETQYF. The CDR3 bases are TGTGCCAGTAGTGTAAGGAGAGAAGAGACCCAGTACTTC.

The V gene is TRBV4-3, the J gene TRBJ2-3; TRBD2 matches at 10 bases. V dropped 0 bases and J dropped 6; count of bases not matched to a gene: 21. The CDR3 contains 21 residues. The germline V gene encodes CDR1 LGHNA and CDR2 YSLEER. In nucleotides, the CDR3 is TGCGCCAGCAGCCAAGATCCCCCGGTCCTAGCGGGGGCCCACACTTTGGATACGCAGTATTTT. This codes for CASSQDPPVLAGAHTLDTQYF.

This chain uses TRBV12-3 or TRBV12-4 with TRBJ2-5; perhaps D is TRBD1 or TRBD2 (5 bases each). With 9 bases removed from V and 5 bases from J, the gap between germline ends came to 13 bases. The CDR3 runs to 12 residues. CDR3 region: CASGGRRETQYF. CDR3 DNA sequence: TGTGCCAGTGGGGGTCGTCGGGAGACCCAGTACTTC.

This sequence joins TRBV6-2 or TRBV6-3 and TRBJ1-6; D call uncertain. The CDR3 is made up of 12 amino acids. Trimming removed 3 bases from V and 9 bases from J, with 6 bases in between. The germline CDR1 and CDR2 sequences are MNHEY and SVGEGT. The CDR3 DNA is TGTGCCAGCAGTTATGGCCTTTCACCCCTCCACTTT. Encoded protein: CASSYGLSPLHF.

The chain has TRBV29-1 and TRBJ1-2; D unresolved. The CDR3 loop spans 14 amino acids. The germline CDR1 and CDR2 sequences are SQVTM and ANQGSEA. Trimming stripped 3 bases from V and 0 bases from J, with 11 bases between. In nucleotides, the CDR3 is TGCAGCGTTGAGGTTAAGGGAGCTAACTATGGCTACACCTTC. Its protein is CSVEVKGANYGYTF.

This chain uses TRBV5-1 with TRBJ1-6; no firm D call. CDR3 length: 16 residues. Between the trimmed V and J ends, which lost 0 bases and 3 bases, there was a span of 10 bases. Per the germline V gene, CDR1 is SGHRS and CDR2 is YFSETQ. The chain's CDR3 is CASSLVGSDYNSPLHF. The CDR3 DNA is TGCGCCAGCAGCTTGGTGGGGTCTGACTATAATTCACCCCTCCACTTT.

The chain joins TRBV27 to TRBJ2-6; no clear D gene. The CDR3 is made up of 17 amino acids. V was clipped by 7 bases and J by 0 bases, with 16 bases between them. Germline-derived CDR1 and CDR2 are MNHEY and SMNVEV (reference sequence). The CDR3 reads CASTLRLAGSGANVLTF. CDR3 nucleotides: TGTGCCAGCACCCTCCGCCTCGCTGGCTCTGGGGCCAACGTCCTGACTTTC. The entire variable domain, with the rest obtained from reference TRBV27 and TRBJ2-6, is as follows: EAQVTQNPRYLITVTGKKLTVTCSQNMNHEYMSWYRQDPGLGLRQIYYSMNVEVTDKGDVPEGYKVSRKEKRNFPLILESPSPNQTSLYFCASTLRLAGSGANVLTFGAGSRLTVL.

This clone was counted once. The chain combines TRBV7-9 with TRBJ2-7, with 11 bases identical to TRBD1. The V segment lost 5 bases and the J segment 6 bases; nucleotides outside the gene matches: 9. The germline CDR1 and CDR2 sequences are SEHNR and FQNEAQ (reference sequence). The CDR3 covers 15 residues. The CDR3 region is CASSRPGTGGGEQYF. The CDR3, as DNA: TGTGCCAGCAGCCGACCCGGGACAGGGGGTGGCGAGCAGTACTTC.

Only a few counts were recorded for this clone. V gene TRBV15 combines with J gene TRBJ1-4, with a tentative D call TRBD1 (6 bases). With 0 bases removed from V and 4 bases from J, the gap between germline ends came to 27 bases. In germline, CDR1 is LNHNV, CDR2 YYDKDF (reference sequence). This CDR3 spans 21 amino acids. The CDR3 here is CATSRDTRTRGNWPGNEKLFF. The CDR3 DNA follows: TGTGCCACCAGCAGAGATACTCGGACCAGGGGTAACTGGCCGGGTAATGAAAAACTGTTTTTT.

The chain couples TRBV18 to TRBJ1-6, with 7 bases identical to TRBD1. CDR1 and CDR2 (germline): KGHSH, LQKENI. The CDR3 extends over 14 amino acids. Unmatched junction bases numbered 3, after V lost 3 bases and J lost 7 bases. DNA for the CDR3: TGTGCCAGCTCACCTACACAGGGGAATTCACCCCTCCACTTT. Its translation is CASSPTQGNSPLHF. The full variable domain, with the rest looked up from reference TRBV18 and TRBJ1-6, is NAGVMQNPRHLVRRRGQEARLRCSPMKGHSHVYWYRQLPEEGLKFMVYLQKENIIDESGMPKERFSAEFPKEGPSILRIQQVVRGDSAAYFCASSPTQGNSPLHFGNGTRLTVT.

The chain recombines TRBV7-3 with TRBJ1-6; the D is unclear. The germline gives CDR1 SGHTA, CDR2 FQGTGA. The germline V and J ends were trimmed by 4 bases and 8 bases, with 9 bases remaining between them. The CDR3 is 13 amino acids. The chain's CDR3 is CASSWALDSPLHF. DNA of the CDR3: TGTGCCAGCAGCTGGGCCTTGGATTCACCCCTCCACTTT.

The count of this clone is one. The genes are TRBV3-1 (or the pseudogene TRBV3-2) and TRBJ1-5, with D perhaps TRBD1 (5 bases). CDR1 and CDR2 (germline): LGHDT, YNNKEL (reference sequence). The V gene lost 4 bases and the J gene lost 10 bases, with 14 bases spanning the gap. CDR3 length: 13 residues. CDR3 sequence reads: CASSRSRDLPQHF. CDR3 in DNA: TGTGCCAGCAGCCGTAGCCGGGACCTACCCCAGCATTTT.

The chain carries TRBV7-8 and TRBJ2-2; weak D call: TRBD2 (5 bases). Trimming shortened V by 3 bases and J by 4 bases, and 12 bases separated the two germline ends. The germline V gene encodes CDR1 SGHVS and CDR2 FQNEAQ. The CDR3 has 15 amino acids. CDR3 region: CASSFSAQVTGELFF. DNA for the CDR3: TGTGCCAGCAGCTTTAGCGCGCAAGTCACCGGGGAGCTGTTTTTT.

The V and J genes are TRBV11-3 and TRBJ2-7; no reliable D call. This CDR3 contains 14 residues. With 1 base removed from V and 5 bases from J, the gap between germline ends came to 12 bases. Germline CDR1 is SGHNT and CDR2 is YENEEA. The CDR3 coding sequence is TGTGCCAGCAGCTTAGGCCGAGGCCGGGACGAGCAGTACTTC. Translating it yields CASSLGRGRDEQYF.

This chain connects TRBV6-4 to TRBJ1-6, with D possibly being TRBD1 (5 bases). This CDR3 is 13 amino acids long. Per the germline V gene, CDR1 is MRHNA and CDR2 is SNTAGT. Trimming removed 6 bases at V and 3 bases at J, with 6 bases between. The chain's CDR3 is CASRQDYNSPLHF. CDR3 DNA: TGTGCCAGCAGACAGGACTATAATTCACCCCTCCACTTT.

The chain employs TRBV27 and TRBJ1-4, with TRBD1 as a possible D gene (6 bases). The V gene lost 2 bases and the J gene lost 8 bases, with 12 bases spanning the gap. This CDR3 is built from 14 residues. Looked up from germline, CDR1 is MNHEY and CDR2 is SMNVEV (reference sequence). This CDR3 reads CASSLRGGREKLFF. CDR3 DNA: TGTGCCAGCAGTTTAAGGGGGGGTAGAGAAAAACTGTTTTTT. Complete variable domain (other parts from reference TRBV27 and TRBJ1-4): EAQVTQNPRYLITVTGKKLTVTCSQNMNHEYMSWYRQDPGLGLRQIYYSMNVEVTDKGDVPEGYKVSRKEKRNFPLILESPSPNQTSLYFCASSLRGGREKLFFGSGTQLSVL.

The CDR3 DNA follows: TGTGCCAGCAGGCGGGGGGTGGTAGAAACCTTC. As protein: CASRRGVVETF. This chain connects TRBV27 to TRBJ1-2; the D gene is possibly TRBD1 (5 bases). The ends were cut back, 6 bases at V and 14 bases at J, with 16 bases in the middle. Germline values: CDR1 MNHEY, CDR2 SMNVEV (reference sequence). This CDR3 has 11 amino acids.

The J gene is TRBJ2-1, the V gene TRBV9; 9 bases match TRBD1. V lost 4 bases, J lost 8 bases, and 7 bases stayed unmatched. The germline V gene has CDR1 SGDLS and CDR2 YYNGEE. The CDR3 is made up of 14 amino acids. CDR3 DNA sequence: TGTGCCAGCAGCCTTGGACAGGGGTGGGATGAGCAGTTCTTC. Its translation is CASSLGQGWDEQFF.

This clone was counted once. Other DNA variants within this sample encode the same CDR3. The CDR3 nucleotides read TGCGCCAGCAGCTCTCGAAACACCGGGGAGCTGTTTTTT. This translates into CASSSRNTGELFF. This chain links TRBV4-3 with TRBJ2-2; no firm D call. Trimming stripped 5 bases from V and 2 bases from J, with 6 bases between. The CDR3 is 13 amino acids. From germline, CDR1 is LGHNA and CDR2 YSLEER.

V usage is TRBV27 and J usage is TRBJ1-2, with D tentatively TRBD1 (5 bases). CDR3 length equals 15 residues. Germline assignment: CDR1 MNHEY and CDR2 SMNVEV (reference sequence). V was trimmed by 5 bases and J by 4 bases, leaving 17 bases between them. The DNA for the CDR3 is TGTGCCAGCAGTCCCACCCGGGGGGGTGGCTATGGCTACACCTTC. It encodes CASSPTRGGGYGYTF.

This chain's CDR3 is CASSQTSFETQYF. The CDR3 DNA sequence: TGCGCCAGCAGCCAAACTAGCTTCGAGACCCAGTACTTC. The chain carries TRBV5-1 and TRBJ2-5; D might be TRBD2 (6 bases). Germline V gene lookup returns CDR1 SGHRS and CDR2 YFSETQ. The CDR3 contains 13 residues. V gave up 4 bases and J gave up 5 bases, with 12 bases separating them.

J is TRBJ1-1 and V is TRBV7-2, with D uncertain. The CDR3 sequence is 12 residues long. V was pared by 6 bases and J by 1 base, with 6 bases between. Germline-derived CDR1 and CDR2 are SGHTA and FQGNSA. The CDR3 loop is CASSLTNTEAFF. CDR3 coding DNA: TGTGCCAGCAGTTTAACGAACACTGAAGCTTTCTTT. Based on the CDR3 plus reference TRBV7-2 and TRBJ1-1, the full variable domain is GAGVSQSPSNKVTEKGKDVELRCDPISGHTALYWYRQSLGQGLEFLIYFQGNSAPDKSGLPSDRFSAERTGGSVSTLTIQRTQQEDSAVYLCASSLTNTEAFFGQGTRLTVV.